This is a list of T cell receptor beta chains from one sample in a study of blood T cell repertoires in COVID-19. The method was immunoSEQ multiplex PCR; TCRdb's version includes in-frame clones alone and lacks a portion of them. Of about 230,000 clones listed, roughly 76% were seen once; the top ten hold around 7.2%. Sequencing input: peripheral blood. These receptor sequences come from a woman of 80 years or more with COVID-19, enrolled during active disease. CDR3s include the opening cysteine and the closing phenylalanine or tryptophan. A D gene is named only where the DNA matches it firmly. Expanded clones are given a class, and other clones once, few, many or no size at all.

v_call,clone_size,d_call,j_call,cdr3_nt,cdr3_aa
TRBV19,once,TRBD2,TRBJ2-3,TGTGCCAGTAGAGGGACTAGCGGGAGACCAGATACGCAGTATTTT,CASRGTSGRPDTQYF
TRBV5-1,NA,NA,TRBJ1-5,TGCGCCAGCAGCTGGGCGGGAAGGGAGGATCAGCCCCAGCATTTT,CASSWAGREDQPQHF
TRBV5-6,NA,NA,TRBJ1-1,TGTGCCAGCAGCTTGGGGGGGCAGGGCGTCCCCGAAGCTTTCTTT,CASSLGGQGVPEAFF
TRBV6-2/TRBV6-3,NA,TRBD1,TRBJ1-2,TGTGCCAGCAGTGGTTGGACAGGGGGCGCGAAGGGCTACACCTTC,CASSGWTGGAKGYTF
TRBV27,few,NA,TRBJ1-2,TGTGCCAGCCGACCTACCGGGACAAGCTATGGCTACACCTTC,CASRPTGTSYGYTF
TRBV28,NA,NA,TRBJ2-7,TGTGCCAGCAGTTTACAGGGCCCCCAAATGTACGAGCAGTACTTC,CASSLQGPQMYEQYF
TRBV19,NA,TRBD1,TRBJ1-1,TGTGCCAGTAGTCGGACAGGGGGCAACACTGAAGCTTTCTTT,CASSRTGGNTEAFF
TRBV7-2,NA,TRBD1,TRBJ1-6,TGTGCCAGCAGCCTCGAACAGGGGTTTGGCTCACCCCTCCACTTT,CASSLEQGFGSPLHF
TRBV5-1,NA,NA,TRBJ1-1,TGCGCCAGCAGCTTAGAGATGAACACTGAAGCTTTCTTT,CASSLEMNTEAFF
TRBV2,NA,NA,TRBJ2-5,TGTGCCAGCAGTGAAGATTGGGCTATCGGGGAGCAAGAGACCCAGTACTTC,CASSEDWAIGEQETQYF
TRBV27,few,TRBD1,TRBJ2-2,TGTGCCAGCAGTCAGGACAGGGGAAGCACCGGGGAGCTGTTTTTT,CASSQDRGSTGELFF
TRBV28,NA,TRBD1,TRBJ1-5,TGTGCCAGCAGGACCCAGGGGGCTGGCAATCAGCCCCAGCATTTT,CASRTQGAGNQPQHF
TRBV12-3/TRBV12-4,NA,NA,TRBJ1-2,TGTGCCAGCAGTTCTTACAGCTATGGCTACACCTTC,CASSSYSYGYTF
TRBV6-5,few,NA,TRBJ1-1,TGTGCCGGGGAGGCGGTCGGCATGAACACTGAAGCTTTCTTT,CAGEAVGMNTEAFF
TRBV5-1,few,TRBD1,TRBJ1-1,TGCGCCAGCAGCTTGGGGACAGGGAACACTGAAGCTTTCTTT,CASSLGTGNTEAFF
TRBV10-3,NA,NA,TRBJ1-5,TGTGCCATCAGCGGGAGGAGCAATCAGCCCCAGCATTTT,CAISGRSNQPQHF